This T cell receptor (beta chain) was sequenced in a study of T cell clusters in autoimmune cytopenias (dated by TCRdb to the late 2010s). The study in broad terms: TRB sequencing reached a median depth of about 52,000 reads per sample and yielded a median of about 2,500 distinct TRB clonotypes per sample. In autoimmune cytopenia patients, peripheral blood TRB and IGH repertoires were sequenced during active disease and over treatment follow-up, together with healthy, CLL and autoimmune hepatitis controls. The goal of the study was to find out whether patients with autoimmune cytopenia have a disease-specific immune repertoire signature that could be used as a blood-based biomarker.

TRB rearrangements were amplified by multiplex PCR using a touch-down protocol with TRB-A and TRB-B primer pools mixed in one tube. Two consecutive PCR reactions with Phusion HS II polymerase added Illumina adapters and sample indices to the amplicons. After gel purification with the NucleoSpin Gel and PCR Clean-up kit, the amplicons were quantified by Qubit and checked for quality on an Agilent 2100 Bioanalyzer. Libraries were sequenced on an Illumina MiSeq using 600-cycle, single-indexed, paired-end runs. The study's own analysis went as follows. TRB reads were aligned and assembled with MiXCR version 2.1.12 using the default MiXCR reference library. A clone was defined by each unique CDR3 nucleotide sequence, and the analysis included only productive sequences with two or more reads. Alpha-parameterized diversity profiles (alpha 0 to 5), including the Shannon (alpha 1) and Simpson (alpha 2) indices, were computed with an R script to assess repertoire diversity. Combinatorial TRB VJ usage was computed with the tcR package and compared between cohorts by principal component analysis with ade4. GLIPH was used to cluster TCRbeta CDR3s in pairs of cohorts matched for age and read depth, and a Wilcoxon test was used to compare cluster frequencies. Each CDR3 protein sequence appears as one entry after TCRdb reprocessed the reads, and no DNA is included. The authors' filters were not applied to this entry. The sample table records about 15,000 distinct CDR3 sequences. The top ten hold roughly 2.3% of the sample.

Findings and caveats that apply to the study as a whole: The TRB repertoire shifts, including less even repertoires in secondary cytopenia and CLL, mostly reflected lymphoma bias and not autoimmunity. Around 3-fold more exclusive TRB clusters were observed in healthy donors than in active autoimmune hepatitis patients, consistent with an autoimmunity-wide signature. The T cell clusters were only ever defined in silico, so experimental validation of their functional role was still needed. A lack of physiological T cell clusters in primary autoimmune cytopenia patients was suggested by GLIPH, as 51 clusters were found to be exclusive to healthy donors versus some 15 exclusive to patients. The cluster-lack signature was not observed for secondary cytopenia versus CLL, as the signature was apparently masked by the dominant lymphoma-associated repertoire.

Each sample's TRB amplification started from approximately 230 ng of peripheral blood genomic DNA, which corresponds to 35,000 to 45,000 genome equivalents. This clonotype registers as medium-sized (0.01 to 0.1%) by frequency; no count is noted. Which antigen it targets is not known. According to the germline V gene (reference sequence), CDR1 reads GTSNPN and CDR2 reads SVGIG. Taken from cysteine to phenylalanine, the CDR3 has 14 residues. The entry carries no DNA sequence. The TCR comes from a human donor with an autoimmune cytopenia or autoimmune hepatitis (not recorded which). The sample consisted of peripheral blood. Rearrangement joined TRBV30 to TRBJ2-7; TCRdb's assignment of TRBD1 cannot be checked, as there is no DNA. The CDR3 sequence is CAWSLGQGGYEQYF.